A single sample gave rise to the 26 T cell receptor beta chains below, sequenced in a study of cytomegalovirus exposure and HLA in healthy donors. Primers: 60 Vbeta forward and 13 Jbeta reverse. Produced via immunoSEQ multiplex PCR; TCRdb's table is partial and in-frame only. The sample shows some 65,000 clones, 55% to 65% of them seen only once. Sequenced input: PBMCs. These receptors were collected from a young man in good health and CMV-seronegative.

This clone came up a few times. The rearrangement uses TRBV28 and TRBJ1-1, with TRBD1 as a possible D gene (5 bases). Germline V lookup: CDR1 MDHEN, CDR2 SYDVKM. The CDR3 runs to 12 residues. Trimming stripped 5 bases from V and 4 bases from J, with 8 bases between. The CDR3 loop is CASSRQPTEAFF. CDR3 DNA: TGTGCCAGCAGTCGACAGCCCACTGAAGCTTTCTTT.

The rearrangement links TRBV5-1 to TRBJ2-1; D might be TRBD2 (6 bases). The CDR3 covers 11 residues. CDR1 is SGHRS and CDR2 is YFSETQ in the germline V gene. The V gene lost 7 bases and the J gene lost 4 bases, with 6 bases spanning the gap. CDR3 amino acids: CASRGYNEQFF. The CDR3 DNA sequence: TGCGCCAGCCGGGGGTACAATGAGCAGTTCTTC.

The CDR3 bases are TGTGCCAGCAGTGAAGGCAGGGGATGGGGTGGGGAGCTGTTTTTT. Protein sequence: CASSEGRGWGGELFF. This chain uses TRBV25-1 with TRBJ2-2, with TRBD1 as a possible D gene (6 bases). Germline V gene data show CDR1 as MGHDK and CDR2 as SYGVNS. V lost 2 bases to trimming and J lost 8 bases, with 15 bases between them. The CDR3 spans 15 residues.

This clone has only a few counts. This chain joins TRBV5-1 and TRBJ2-1; perhaps TRBD2 as D (6 bases). The CDR3 is made up of 15 amino acids. Germline CDR1 reads SGHRS; CDR2 reads YFSETQ. The V gene lost 4 bases and the J gene lost 8 bases, with 19 bases spanning the gap. The CDR3 protein is CASSPSLGRTHEQFF. In nucleotides, the CDR3 is TGCGCCAGCAGCCCGTCCTTGGGGAGGACCCATGAGCAGTTCTTC.

This chain connects TRBV4-1 to TRBJ1-2; D is ambiguous. The V end lost 1 base, the J end lost 3 bases, and 12 bases lay between the germline ends. CDR3 length: 15 amino acids. In germline, CDR1 is MGHRA, CDR2 YSYEKL. The CDR3 here is CASSQVYEGDYGYTF. CDR3 in DNA: TGCGCCAGCAGCCAAGTGTATGAGGGTGACTATGGCTACACCTTC.

The rearrangement links TRBV15 to TRBJ1-6, with D unresolved. Germline CDR1 LNHNV, CDR2 YYDKDF (reference sequence). The CDR3 consists of 15 residues. V lost 0 bases and J 1 base, leaving 4 bases between the germline ends. CDR3 amino acids: CATSRDRSYNSPLHF. The DNA of the CDR3 is TGTGCCACCAGCAGAGATCGGTCCTATAATTCACCCCTCCACTTT.

This clone has just a few counts. The chain recombines TRBV6-1 with TRBJ1-5; no reliable D call. Germline V CDR1 and CDR2: MNHNS, SASEGT. The CDR3 runs to 14 residues. V lost 3 bases, J lost 4 bases, and 10 bases lay in between. This CDR3 reads CASSDFQTNQPQHF. As DNA, the CDR3 is TGTGCCAGCAGTGATTTCCAGACAAATCAGCCCCAGCATTTT.

The chain is built from TRBV12-5 and TRBJ1-5; 12 bases are shared with TRBD1. Germline-derived CDR1 and CDR2 are LGHNT and FRNRAP. The CDR3 extends over 15 amino acids. V lost 5 bases to trimming and J lost 7 bases; unmatched junction nucleotides: 6. This CDR3 is CASGTGQGARQPQHF. The CDR3 DNA reads TGTGCTAGTGGTACGGGACAGGGGGCGAGGCAGCCCCAGCATTTT. Drawing the rest from reference TRBV12-5 and TRBJ1-5, the complete variable domain is DARVTQTPRHKVTEMGQEVTMRCQPILGHNTVFWYRQTMMQGLELLAYFRNRAPLDDSGMPKDRFSAEMPDATLATLKIQPSEPRDSAVYFCASGTGQGARQPQHFGDGTRLSIL.

This clone was seen a few times. The V and J genes are TRBV21-1 and TRBJ1-3; the table names TRBD1, a call not compared with the DNA. TRBV21-1 is a pseudogene. The CDR3 length is 18 residues. This CDR3 is CASSAGQGIYYSGNTIYF. Written as DNA, the CDR3 is TGTGCCAGCAGCGCAGGACAGGGGATCTACTACTCTGGAAACACCATATATTTT.

The chain links TRBV30 to TRBJ1-6; a weak D match, TRBD1 (5 bases). The germline V gene encodes CDR1 GTSNPN and CDR2 SVGIG (reference sequence). Deletions cut 5 bases from V and 10 bases from J, with 12 bases between. This CDR3 is 12 amino acids long. CDR3 loop: CAWCPGGSPLHF. The CDR3 coding sequence is TGTGCCTGGTGCCCGGGGGGGTCACCCCTCCACTTT.

The J gene is TRBJ2-5, the V gene TRBV29-1; TRBD1 is a possible D gene (6 bases). Trimming pared 7 bases from V and 1 base from J, leaving 13 bases between. This CDR3 contains 13 residues. CDR1 is SQVTM, CDR2 ANQGSEA, per germline. CDR3 loop: CSAAETGQETQYF. In DNA form, the CDR3 reads TGCAGCGCCGCCGAGACAGGCCAAGAGACCCAGTACTTC.

This clone was found once. The chain is built from TRBV7-9 and TRBJ1-2, with no clear D. There are 12 residues in the CDR3. V gave up 5 bases and J gave up 2 bases, with 6 bases separating them. Germline CDR1 SEHNR, CDR2 FQNEAQ (reference sequence). In DNA, the CDR3 is TGTGCCAGCAGCCCCGGGAACTATGGCTACACCTTC. It translates to CASSPGNYGYTF.

CDR3 loop: CSGLTGVEQYF. As DNA, the CDR3 is TGCAGCGGCCTAACAGGGGTCGAGCAGTACTTC. The chain carries TRBV29-1 and TRBJ2-7; TRBD1 matches 7 bases. J lost 6 bases, V lost 7 bases, and 6 bases had no gene match. The CDR3 contains 11 residues. Germline V CDR1 and CDR2: SQVTM, ANQGSEA.

The chain is built from TRBV6-5 and TRBJ2-1, with 8 bases aligning to TRBD1. With 0 bases clipped from V and 6 bases from J, the junction kept 4 bases outside the gene matches. The CDR3 is made up of 15 amino acids. Germline CDR1 MNHEY, CDR2 SVGAGI. CDR3 sequence: CASSYSRGQPNEQFF. DNA of the CDR3: TGTGCCAGCAGTTACTCCAGGGGGCAACCCAATGAGCAGTTCTTC.

This clone was recorded only once. The chain is built from TRBV6-5 and TRBJ1-1, with TRBD1 matching 8 bases. The CDR3 is 14 residues long. Trimming removed 4 bases from V and 3 bases from J; junction bases left unmatched: 4. Germline V gene lookup returns CDR1 MNHEY and CDR2 SVGAGI. CDR3 nucleotide sequence: TGTGCCAGCAGTTTTACAGGGGGGGACACTGAAGCTTTCTTT. Its protein product is CASSFTGGDTEAFF.

Only a few counts were recorded for this clone. The CDR3: CATRTPGQGVAYEQYF. CDR3 nucleotides: TGTGCCACCCGCACACCAGGACAGGGAGTTGCCTACGAGCAGTACTTC. The J gene is TRBJ2-7, the V gene TRBV2; 8 positions match TRBD1. This CDR3 has 16 residues. Germline CDR1 and CDR2: SNHLY and FYNNEI. V shed 10 bases, J shed 2 bases, and the junction held 16 bases outside the gene matches.

The chain recombines TRBV7-2 with TRBJ1-6; 7 bases map to TRBD1. Germline trimming cut 5 bases from V and 1 base from J; bases unmatched to any gene: 5. From germline, CDR1 is SGHTA and CDR2 FQGNSA. The CDR3 has 16 residues. The chain's CDR3 is CASSQQGWSYNSPLHF. Here the CDR3 DNA reads TGTGCCAGCAGCCAACAGGGGTGGTCCTATAATTCACCCCTCCACTTT.

This chain joins TRBV5-1 and TRBJ2-7; a possible D gene is TRBD2 (7 bases). CDR3 size: 16 residues. V was clipped by 4 bases and J by 1 base, with 18 bases between them. The germline gives CDR1 SGHRS, CDR2 YFSETQ. CDR3 amino acids: CASSPVGAGASYEQYF. CDR3 in DNA: TGCGCCAGCAGCCCCGTTGGGGCGGGGGCATCCTACGAGCAGTACTTC.

The CDR3 DNA follows: TGCAGCATAGAACAGGGGGCAGCCTACAATGAGCAGTTCTTC. Protein: CSIEQGAAYNEQFF. V and J are TRBV29-1 and TRBJ2-1, with 9 nucleotides matching TRBD1. Germline V gene sequence: CDR1 SQVTM, CDR2 ANQGSEA. CDR3 length: 14 residues. J lost 2 bases, V lost 8 bases, and 7 bases had no gene match.

This chain joins TRBV9 and TRBJ1-6; TRBD1 is a possible D gene (5 bases). V was cut by 4 bases and J by 8 bases, with 16 bases left in between. Germline V gene data show CDR1 as SGDLS and CDR2 as YYNGEE. This CDR3 comprises 15 residues. CDR3 loop: CASSSSGEAHSPLHF. The CDR3 DNA follows: TGTGCCAGCAGCTCATCGGGGGAGGCCCATTCACCCCTCCACTTT.

The V gene is TRBV11-2, the J gene TRBJ2-3; D is unclear. Germline V CDR1 and CDR2: SGHAT, FQNNGV. V was trimmed by 2 bases and J by 0 bases, leaving 9 bases between them. The CDR3 runs to 15 residues. The CDR3 DNA reads as TGTGCCAGCAGCTTATATCAGGTCAGCACAGATACGCAGTATTTT. Translated, it gives CASSLYQVSTDTQYF. The full variable domain, its missing parts supplied by reference TRBV11-2 and TRBJ2-3, is EAGVAQSPRYKIIEKRQSVAFWCNPISGHATLYWYQQILGQGPKLLIQFQNNGVVDDSQLPKDRFSAERLKGVDSTLKIQPAKLEDSAVYLCASSLYQVSTDTQYFGPGTRLTVL.

This clone occurred once. The rearrangement uses TRBV30 and TRBJ2-3, with 7 positions matching TRBD2. Trimming at V came to 2 bases and at J to 1 base, leaving 3 bases not matched to a gene. This CDR3 is built from 14 residues. Looked up from germline, CDR1 is GTSNPN and CDR2 is SVGIG (reference sequence). The CDR3 sequence: CAWSFAGGTDTQYF. In DNA, the CDR3 is TGTGCCTGGAGTTTTGCGGGAGGCACAGATACGCAGTATTTT.

This clone was seen a handful of times. This chain uses TRBV1 with TRBJ2-1; the DNA was not used to check the table's D call, TRBD2. TRBV1 is shown as a pseudogene. CDR3 length equals 16 residues. Here the CDR3 DNA reads TGCACCAGCAGCCGGGACGGGCGGGGCGGCTACAATGAGCAGTTCTTC. It translates to CTSSRDGRGGYNEQFF.

The chain employs TRBV5-1 and TRBJ2-7; 8 nucleotides align to TRBD1. Trimming at V came to 4 bases and at J to 0 bases, leaving 3 bases not matched to a gene. Germline-derived CDR1 and CDR2 are SGHRS and YFSETQ. The CDR3 covers 14 residues. CDR3 DNA: TGCGCCAGCAGCAGCGGACAGGGCTCCTACGAGCAGTACTTC. Its protein product is CASSSGQGSYEQYF.

The rearrangement links TRBV30 to TRBJ2-7; D perhaps matches TRBD1 (5 bases). CDR3 size: 14 residues. Germline CDR1 and CDR2: GTSNPN and SVGIG (reference sequence). Trimming removed 1 base at V and 2 bases at J, with 12 bases between. For the CDR3, the DNA is TGTGCCTGGAGTGCTACCACACAGGCCTACGAGCAGTACTTC. Translated, it gives CAWSATTQAYEQYF.

V gene TRBV6-5 combines with J gene TRBJ2-5; TRBD2 agrees at 12 bases. Per the germline V gene, CDR1 is MNHEY and CDR2 is SVGAGI. The ends lost 7 bases at V and 2 bases at J; junction bases unmatched: 5. The CDR3 is made up of 15 amino acids. CDR3 nucleotides: TGTGCCAGCACCGCTAGCGGGGGGGCACAAGAGACCCAGTACTTC. Its protein is CASTASGGAQETQYF.